These 26 T cell receptor beta chains were sequenced from one sample in a study of beta chain features in type 1 diabetes. Findings and limits, study-wide: Moderate but significant shortening of TCRB CDR3s was recorded in all four CD4+ subsets from Type 1 diabetes patients.

The authors reverse transcribed all of the isolated RNA, so sequencing captured expressed TCRB transcripts. The data were produced by immunoSEQ multiplex PCR, yet TCRdb's version contains in-frame clones alone and is incomplete. Among about 41,000 clones listed, 65% to 70% were seen once. These receptors have no known antigen. Source material: Tregs from blood. The receptors shown here come from a man aged 30-40 years with type 1 diabetes. Some clones in this sample may be carry-over from other donors' samples.

The rearrangement links TRBV18 to TRBJ1-1, with TRBD1 matching over 7 bases. Per the germline V gene, CDR1 is KGHSH and CDR2 is LQKENI. Unmatched junction bases numbered 13, after V lost 5 bases and J lost 4 bases. The CDR3 spans 16 residues. The chain's CDR3 is CASSSRVKGARTEAFF. The CDR3 DNA follows: TGTGCCAGCTCATCCCGGGTGAAGGGGGCTCGCACTGAAGCTTTCTTT.

The chain links TRBV28 to TRBJ2-7; 8 bases agree with TRBD1. The CDR3 loop spans 12 amino acids. After removal of 6 bases from V and 3 bases from J, the junction contained 1 base not matched to a gene. Per the germline V gene, CDR1 is MDHEN and CDR2 is SYDVKM. The CDR3 reads CASRTGDYEQYF. The DNA for the CDR3 is TGTGCCAGCAGGACAGGGGACTACGAGCAGTACTTC.

This clone was counted only a few times. The V gene is TRBV6-5, the J gene TRBJ1-2; 8 positions agree with TRBD1. The junction had 10 bases not matched to a gene; V was cut back by 6 bases and J by 4 bases. CDR1 is MNHEY and CDR2 is SVGAGI in the germline V gene. The CDR3 has 15 residues. In DNA, the CDR3 is TGTGCCAGCAGGAGGGGACAGGAAACTTCCTATGGCTACACCTTC. It yields the protein CASRRGQETSYGYTF.

The V call is TRBV7-2, the J call TRBJ2-5, with TRBD2 as a possible D gene (6 bases). The V end lost 6 bases, the J end lost 6 bases, and 11 bases lay between the germline ends. Germline CDR1 and CDR2: SGHTA and FQGNSA. The CDR3 is made up of 12 amino acids. CDR3 nucleotides: TGTGCCAGCAGTTTGGGGGGAAAGACCCAGTACTTC. Amino acid sequence: CASSLGGKTQYF.

The chain joins TRBV2 to TRBJ1-1; D is unclear. Trimming stripped 5 bases from V and 4 bases from J, with 8 bases between. This CDR3 spans 12 amino acids. CDR1 and CDR2 from the germline V gene are SNHLY and FYNNEI. The CDR3 is CASSTYATEAFF. The CDR3 DNA is TGTGCCAGCAGTACTTACGCCACTGAAGCTTTCTTT.

The chain carries TRBV5-1 and TRBJ2-7; 7 nucleotides line up with TRBD2. Germline values: CDR1 SGHRS, CDR2 YFSETQ. The CDR3 is 13 amino acids. Germline trimming cut 5 bases from V and 11 bases from J; bases unmatched to any gene: 13. For the CDR3, the DNA is TGCGCCAGCAGTGGGCCAGGGCGGGGGTTGGAGTACTTC. This gives the protein CASSGPGRGLEYF.

This clone was detected a few times. This sequence joins TRBV2 and TRBJ1-2, with D perhaps TRBD1 (6 bases). Germline V CDR1 and CDR2: SNHLY, FYNNEI. This CDR3 region has 10 residues. Trimming stripped 10 bases from V and 8 bases from J, with 11 bases between. CDR3 sequence reads: CATHRVGYTF. CDR3 DNA sequence: TGTGCCACCCACAGGGTCGGCTACACCTTC.

This CDR3 reads CASSRSTGPGVGYTF. In nucleotides, the CDR3 is TGTGCCAGCAGCCGATCGACCGGCCCGGGAGTTGGCTACACCTTC. The V and J genes are TRBV7-9 and TRBJ1-2; D is uncertain. CDR1 and CDR2 from the germline V gene are SEHNR and FQNEAQ (reference sequence). The V and J ends lost 5 bases and 7 bases respectively, with 20 bases between them. The CDR3 loop spans 15 amino acids.

The V call is TRBV5-4, the J call TRBJ2-5, with D tentatively TRBD2 (6 bases). The CDR3 runs 15 residues. The V end was cut by 2 bases, the J end by 2 bases, with 13 bases between. Germline CDR1 is SGHNT and CDR2 is YYREEE (reference sequence). CDR3 DNA: TGTGCCAGCAGCTTTCCGACTGGGGGGCAAGAGACCCAGTACTTC. Translating gives CASSFPTGGQETQYF.

This clone has just a few counts. This chain joins TRBV6-5 and TRBJ1-2; 7 bases agree with TRBD1. CDR1 is MNHEY, CDR2 SVGAGI, per germline. V was pared by 6 bases and J by 4 bases, with 11 bases of the junction left unmatched. This CDR3 is 15 amino acids long. CDR3 region: CASSRSGGYGYGYTF. The CDR3 coding sequence is TGTGCCAGCAGCCGGTCAGGGGGGTACGGCTATGGCTACACCTTC.

V and J are TRBV10-3 and TRBJ2-1; the match to TRBD1 covers 7 bases. The CDR3 length is 13 residues. The V and J ends lost 4 bases and 8 bases, in that order; junction bases with no gene match: 5. Germline CDR1 ENHRY, CDR2 SYGVKD. The DNA of the CDR3 is TGTGCCATCAGTGCCTCCACAGGGGATGAGCAGTTCTTC. It translates to CAISASTGDEQFF.

The chain is built from TRBV6-1 and TRBJ2-1; 10 bases align to TRBD1. Germline V lookup: CDR1 MNHNS, CDR2 SASEGT. V shed 6 bases and J 8 bases; nucleotides not matched to a gene: 10. The CDR3 runs to 15 residues. The chain's CDR3 is CASRRQGASVYEQFF. CDR3 sequence (DNA): TGTGCCAGCAGGAGACAGGGGGCCTCTGTGTATGAGCAGTTCTTC.

Only a few counts were recorded for this clone. The chain recombines TRBV6-1 with TRBJ1-2, with 7 bases matching TRBD1. The germline CDR1 and CDR2 sequences are MNHNS and SASEGT. V was clipped by 3 bases and J by 7 bases; unmatched bases: 11. There are 15 residues in the CDR3. CDR3 nucleotide sequence: TGTGCCAGCAGTGATGCAGGGGGAAGAGGAATTGGCTACACCTTC. Residues: CASSDAGGRGIGYTF.

The chain is built from TRBV18 and TRBJ2-1; 8 nucleotides align to TRBD1. CDR3 size: 15 residues. CDR1 KGHSH and CDR2 LQKENI come from the germline V gene. Trimming removed 0 bases from V and 6 bases from J; junction bases left unmatched: 4. The DNA of the CDR3 is TGTGCCAGCTCACCACCCGGGACAGGAACCAATGAGCAGTTCTTC. Translated, it gives CASSPPGTGTNEQFF.

This chain uses TRBV9 with TRBJ2-3; 9 positions match TRBD2. Germline V gene sequence: CDR1 SGDLS, CDR2 YYNGEE. The length of the CDR3 is 14 residues. The trim removed 5 bases at V and 2 bases at J, leaving 3 bases unmatched. CDR3 protein: CASSQRGVTDTQYF. As DNA, the CDR3 is TGTGCCAGCAGTCAGCGGGGGGTCACAGATACGCAGTATTTT.

Only a few counts were recorded for this clone. The chain is built from TRBV30 and TRBJ2-5; D perhaps matches TRBD1 (5 bases). Germline lookup yields CDR1 GTSNPN and CDR2 SVGIG (reference sequence). This CDR3 comprises 13 residues. Trimming took off 4 bases at V and 1 base at J, with 10 bases between the two ends. CDR3 DNA: TGTGCCTGGAAATCGACAGCCCAAGAGACCCAGTACTTC. As protein: CAWKSTAQETQYF.

The V call is TRBV5-1, the J call TRBJ2-2, with D perhaps matching TRBD1 (6 bases). Germline V CDR1 and CDR2: SGHRS, YFSETQ. V lost 3 bases and J 6 bases, leaving 21 bases between the germline ends. The CDR3 has 17 amino acids. The CDR3 nucleotides read TGCGCCAGCAGCTCAATGCAATTTACAGGGAGTCCCGGGGAGCTGTTTTTT. It yields the protein CASSSMQFTGSPGELFF.

The chain combines TRBV5-1 with TRBJ1-1; D ambiguous. V gave up 2 bases and J gave up 1 base, with 6 bases separating them. CDR3 length: 13 residues. CDR1 and CDR2 (germline): SGHRS, YFSETQ. CDR3 sequence reads: CASSFSGNTEAFF. CDR3 coding DNA: TGCGCCAGCAGCTTTTCGGGGAACACTGAAGCTTTCTTT.

This clone was detected only a few times. V gene TRBV5-1 combines with J gene TRBJ2-1; 7 bases agree with TRBD1. Germline trimming cut 0 bases from V and 10 bases from J; bases unmatched to any gene: 7. There are 14 residues in the CDR3. From germline, CDR1 is SGHRS and CDR2 YFSETQ. The CDR3 DNA reads TGCGCCAGCAGCTTGGGGCCGAGGGGGCACGAGCAGTTCTTC. The encoded protein is CASSLGPRGHEQFF.

The genes are TRBV7-9 and TRBJ2-1; tentatively, D is TRBD2 (6 bases). CDR1 SEHNR and CDR2 FQNEAQ come from the germline V gene (reference sequence). The CDR3 spans 16 residues. The V gene lost 5 bases and the J gene lost 6 bases, with 20 bases spanning the gap. CDR3 protein: CASSRRWRGESNEQFF. The CDR3 coding sequence is TGTGCCAGCAGCCGGCGCTGGCGGGGTGAAAGCAATGAGCAGTTCTTC.

For the CDR3, the DNA is TGCGCCAGCAGTCCGCGGGGAGCCAGCACAGATACGCAGTATTTT. This translates into CASSPRGASTDTQYF. The J gene is TRBJ2-3, the V gene TRBV5-1, with D perhaps TRBD2 (6 bases). Germline lookup yields CDR1 SGHRS and CDR2 YFSETQ. Between the trimmed V and J ends, which lost 5 bases and 0 bases, there was a span of 13 bases. CDR3 length equals 15 residues.

This clone was observed a handful of times. V usage is TRBV5-5 and J usage is TRBJ2-1, with 10 bases fitting TRBD2. The CDR3 spans 18 residues. The V gene end was trimmed by 0 bases and the J gene end by 0 bases; junction bases not matched to a gene: 6. CDR1 SGHKS and CDR2 YYEKEE come from the germline V gene (reference sequence). The CDR3 DNA reads TGTGCCAGCAGCTTGGAGCTAGCGGGGGTCAGCTCCTACAATGAGCAGTTCTTC. Its translation is CASSLELAGVSSYNEQFF.

This sequence joins TRBV4-2 and TRBJ2-5, with 7 nucleotides matching TRBD1. Germline CDR1 LGHNA, CDR2 YNFKEQ. There are 14 residues in the CDR3. V lost 4 bases, J lost 3 bases, and 5 bases stayed unmatched. CDR3 bases: TGTGCCAGCAGCCTGTGGACAGGTGAAGAGACCCAGTACTTC. It is translated as CASSLWTGEETQYF.

CDR3 sequence reads: CASSLGRGGYTEAFF. As DNA, the CDR3 is TGTGCCAGCAGCTTGGGCAGGGGCGGGTACACTGAAGCTTTCTTT. J is TRBJ1-1 and V is TRBV5-4; tentatively, D is TRBD1 (6 bases). Germline assignment: CDR1 SGHNT and CDR2 YYREEE (reference sequence). The length of the CDR3 is 15 residues. V was cut by 0 bases and J by 3 bases, with 12 bases left in between.

This rearrangement joins TRBV6-5 to TRBJ2-7, with D possibly matching TRBD2 (5 bases). V lost 0 bases and J 4 bases, leaving 13 bases between the germline ends. The CDR3 loop spans 15 amino acids. In germline, CDR1 is MNHEY, CDR2 SVGAGI. The CDR3 region has the DNA TGTGCCAGCAGTTACTCGTCAGCGGTAATGTACGAGCAGTACTTC. Its translation is CASSYSSAVMYEQYF.

The chain combines TRBV29-1 with TRBJ1-2; 7 nucleotides align to TRBD1. Germline V lookup: CDR1 SQVTM, CDR2 ANQGSEA. This CDR3 is 11 amino acids long. V shed 7 bases, J shed 3 bases, and the junction held 2 bases outside the gene matches. The DNA of the CDR3 is TGCAGCGGGCAGGGGGACTATGGCTACACCTTC. Residues: CSGQGDYGYTF.